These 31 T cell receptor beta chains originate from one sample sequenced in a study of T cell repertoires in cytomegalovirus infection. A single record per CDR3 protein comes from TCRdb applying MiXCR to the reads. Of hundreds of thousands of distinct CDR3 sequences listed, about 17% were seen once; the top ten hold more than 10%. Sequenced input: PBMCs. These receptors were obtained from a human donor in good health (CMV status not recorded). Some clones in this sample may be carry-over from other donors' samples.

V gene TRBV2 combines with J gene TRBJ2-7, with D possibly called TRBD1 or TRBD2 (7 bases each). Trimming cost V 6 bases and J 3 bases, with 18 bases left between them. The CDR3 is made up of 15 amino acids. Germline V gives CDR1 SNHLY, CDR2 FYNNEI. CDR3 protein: CASSPPGGGIYEQYF. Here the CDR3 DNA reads TGTGCCAGCAGCCCCCCAGGGGGGGGAATCTACGAGCAGTACTTC.

The CDR3 reads CASRGDRGLTEAFF. CDR3 nucleotide sequence: TGTGCCAGCAGGGGGGACAGGGGATTGACTGAAGCTTTCTTT. The chain recombines TRBV28 with TRBJ1-1, with 10 positions matching TRBD1. CDR3 size: 14 residues. The V gene end was trimmed by 6 bases and the J gene end by 5 bases; junction bases not matched to a gene: 6. The germline V gene encodes CDR1 MDHEN and CDR2 SYDVKM.

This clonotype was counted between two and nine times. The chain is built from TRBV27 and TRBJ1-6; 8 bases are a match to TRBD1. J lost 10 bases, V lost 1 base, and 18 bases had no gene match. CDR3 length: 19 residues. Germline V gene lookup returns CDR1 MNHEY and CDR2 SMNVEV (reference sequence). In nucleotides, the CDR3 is TGTGCCAGCAGTTTATTGGAATGGTCCCCAGGGGGCCTTGGGTCACCCCTCCACTTT. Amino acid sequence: CASSLLEWSPGGLGSPLHF.

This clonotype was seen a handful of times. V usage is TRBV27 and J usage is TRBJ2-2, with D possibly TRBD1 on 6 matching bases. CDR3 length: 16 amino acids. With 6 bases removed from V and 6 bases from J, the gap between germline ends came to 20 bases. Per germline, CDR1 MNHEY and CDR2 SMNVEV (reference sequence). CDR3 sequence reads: CASSQDPTPGAGELFF. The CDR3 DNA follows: TGTGCCAGCAGCCAAGACCCCACCCCAGGGGCCGGGGAGCTGTTTTTT.

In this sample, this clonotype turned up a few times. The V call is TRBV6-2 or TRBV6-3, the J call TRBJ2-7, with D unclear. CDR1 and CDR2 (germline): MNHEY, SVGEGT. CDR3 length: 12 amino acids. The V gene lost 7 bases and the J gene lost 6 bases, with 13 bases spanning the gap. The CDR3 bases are TGTGCCAGCAACCAATACGTGGGCGAGCAGTACTTC. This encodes CASNQYVGEQYF.

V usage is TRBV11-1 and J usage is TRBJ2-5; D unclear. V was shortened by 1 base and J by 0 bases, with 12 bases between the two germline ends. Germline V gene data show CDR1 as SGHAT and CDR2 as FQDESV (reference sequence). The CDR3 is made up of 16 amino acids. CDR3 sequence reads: CASSLGAAVHQETQYF. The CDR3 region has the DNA TGTGCCAGCAGCTTAGGCGCGGCGGTACACCAAGAGACCCAGTACTTC.

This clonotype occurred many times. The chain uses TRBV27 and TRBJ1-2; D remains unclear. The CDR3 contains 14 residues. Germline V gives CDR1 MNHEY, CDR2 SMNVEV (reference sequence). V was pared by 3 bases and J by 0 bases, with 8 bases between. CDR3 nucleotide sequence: TGTGCCAGCAGTTTCGCCAGGCCTAACTATGGCTACACCTTC. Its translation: CASSFARPNYGYTF.

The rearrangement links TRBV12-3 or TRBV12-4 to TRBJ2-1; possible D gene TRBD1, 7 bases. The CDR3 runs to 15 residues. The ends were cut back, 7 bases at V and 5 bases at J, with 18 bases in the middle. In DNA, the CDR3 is TGTGCCAGCAACCCGACAGGGAGGCCTAACAATGAGCAGTTCTTC. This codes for CASNPTGRPNNEQFF.

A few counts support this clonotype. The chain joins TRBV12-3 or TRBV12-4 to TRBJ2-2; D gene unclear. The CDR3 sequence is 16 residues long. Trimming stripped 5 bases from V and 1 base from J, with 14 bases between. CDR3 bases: TGTGCCAGCAGTCCCACCGGGCAGGAGAACACCGGGGAGCTGTTTTTT. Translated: CASSPTGQENTGELFF.

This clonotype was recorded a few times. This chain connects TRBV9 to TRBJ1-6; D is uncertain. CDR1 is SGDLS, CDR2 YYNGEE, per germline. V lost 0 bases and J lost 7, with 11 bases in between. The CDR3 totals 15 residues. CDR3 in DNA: TGTGCCAGCAGCGTAGCTTGGACGGTAAATTCACCCCTCCACTTT. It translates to CASSVAWTVNSPLHF.

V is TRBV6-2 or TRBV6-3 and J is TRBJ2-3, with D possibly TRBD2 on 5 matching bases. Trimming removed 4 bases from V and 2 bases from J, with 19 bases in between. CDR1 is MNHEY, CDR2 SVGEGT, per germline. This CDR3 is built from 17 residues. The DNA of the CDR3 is TGTGCCAGCAGTTGGATTGCGCTCGGGGTAAACACAGATACGCAGTATTTT. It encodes CASSWIALGVNTDTQYF.

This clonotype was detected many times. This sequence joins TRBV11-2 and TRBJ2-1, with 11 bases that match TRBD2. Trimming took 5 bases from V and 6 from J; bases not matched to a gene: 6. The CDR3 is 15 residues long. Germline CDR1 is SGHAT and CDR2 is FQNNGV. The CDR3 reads CASSRLAGWTNEQFF. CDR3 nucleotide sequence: TGTGCCAGCAGCAGACTAGCGGGGTGGACCAATGAGCAGTTCTTC.

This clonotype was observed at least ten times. CDR3 residues: CASSLGYGTDTQYF. The CDR3 DNA reads as TGTGCCAGCAGCTTAGGTTATGGCACAGATACGCAGTATTTT. The chain carries TRBV7-2 and TRBJ2-3; D not resolved. Trimming removed 1 base from V and 1 base from J, with 6 bases in between. The germline gives CDR1 SGHTA, CDR2 FQGNSA. The CDR3 runs to 14 residues.

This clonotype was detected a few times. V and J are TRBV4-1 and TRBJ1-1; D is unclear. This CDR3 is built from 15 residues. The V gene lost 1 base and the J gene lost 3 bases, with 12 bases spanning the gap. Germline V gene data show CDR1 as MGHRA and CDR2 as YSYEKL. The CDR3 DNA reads TGCGCCAGCAGCCAAGTCCGGGGTGGGGACACTGAAGCTTTCTTT. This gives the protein CASSQVRGGDTEAFF.

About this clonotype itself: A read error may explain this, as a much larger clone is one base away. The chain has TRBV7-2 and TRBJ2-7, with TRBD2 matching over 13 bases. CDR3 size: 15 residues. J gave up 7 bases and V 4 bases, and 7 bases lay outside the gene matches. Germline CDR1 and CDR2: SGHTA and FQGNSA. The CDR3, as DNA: TGTGCCAGCAGCTCACTAGCGGGGGGGCGGGGGGAGCAGTACTTC. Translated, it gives CASSSLAGGRGEQYF.

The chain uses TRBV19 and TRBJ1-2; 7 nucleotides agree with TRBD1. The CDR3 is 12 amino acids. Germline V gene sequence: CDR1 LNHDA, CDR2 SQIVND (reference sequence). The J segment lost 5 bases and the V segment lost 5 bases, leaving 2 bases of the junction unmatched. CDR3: CASSWGQYGYTF. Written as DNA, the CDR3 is TGTGCCAGTAGTTGGGGACAGTATGGCTACACCTTC. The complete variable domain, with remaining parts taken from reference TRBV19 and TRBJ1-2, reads DGGITQSPKYLFRKEGQNVTLSCEQNLNHDAMYWYRQDPGQGLRLIYYSQIVNDFQKGDIAEGYSVSREKKESFPLTVTSAQKNPTAFYLCASSWGQYGYTFGSGTRLTVV.

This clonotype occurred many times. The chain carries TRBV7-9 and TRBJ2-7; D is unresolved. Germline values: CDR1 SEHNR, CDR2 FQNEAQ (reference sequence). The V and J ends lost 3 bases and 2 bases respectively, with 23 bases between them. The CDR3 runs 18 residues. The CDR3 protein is CASSLYDFTSPETYEQYF. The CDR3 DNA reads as TGTGCCAGCAGCTTGTATGACTTCACCTCGCCAGAAACCTACGAGCAGTACTTC. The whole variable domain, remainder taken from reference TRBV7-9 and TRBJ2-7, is DTGVSQNPRHKITKRGQNVTFRCDPISEHNRLYWYRQTLGQGPEFLTYFQNEAQLEKSRLLSDRFSAERPKGSFSTLEIQRTEQGDSAMYLCASSLYDFTSPETYEQYFGPGTRLTVT.

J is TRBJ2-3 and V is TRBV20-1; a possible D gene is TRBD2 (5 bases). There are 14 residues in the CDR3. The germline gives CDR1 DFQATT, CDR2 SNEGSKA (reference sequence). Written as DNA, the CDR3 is TGCACCGCAAGCCCGCAATACGGGGCAGATACGCAGTATTTT. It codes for CTASPQYGADTQYF.

The CDR3 nucleotides are TGTGCCAGCAGTTCCCGAAACTCCTACGAGCAGTACTTC. This codes for CASSSRNSYEQYF. The chain links TRBV6-5 to TRBJ2-7; no clear D. The CDR3 extends over 13 amino acids. The V and J ends lost 4 bases and 0 bases respectively, with 7 bases between them. Germline V lookup: CDR1 MNHEY, CDR2 SVGAGI.

In DNA, the CDR3 is TGCGCCAGCGCGGTCACAGGGGCGGACACAGATACGCAGTATTTT. Translation: CASAVTGADTDTQYF. The J gene is TRBJ2-3, the V gene TRBV5-1; 7 bases line up with TRBD1. This CDR3 spans 15 amino acids. Trimming removed 7 bases from V and 2 bases from J; junction bases left unmatched: 10. Germline V gene lookup returns CDR1 SGHRS and CDR2 YFSETQ.

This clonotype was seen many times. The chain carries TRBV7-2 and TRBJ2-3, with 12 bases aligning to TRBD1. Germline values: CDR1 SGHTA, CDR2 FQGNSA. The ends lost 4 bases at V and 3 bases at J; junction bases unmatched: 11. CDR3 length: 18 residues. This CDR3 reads CASSSRPGTGGLTDTQYF. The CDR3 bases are TGTGCCAGCAGCTCCCGACCCGGGACAGGGGGCTTGACAGATACGCAGTATTTT.

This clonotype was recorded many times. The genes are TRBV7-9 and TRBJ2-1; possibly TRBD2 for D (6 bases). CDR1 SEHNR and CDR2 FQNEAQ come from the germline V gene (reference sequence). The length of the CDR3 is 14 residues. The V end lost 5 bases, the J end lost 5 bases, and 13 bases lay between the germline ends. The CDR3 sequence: CASSLRRGDNEQFF. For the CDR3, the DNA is TGTGCCAGCAGCCTCCGGCGGGGAGACAATGAGCAGTTCTTC.

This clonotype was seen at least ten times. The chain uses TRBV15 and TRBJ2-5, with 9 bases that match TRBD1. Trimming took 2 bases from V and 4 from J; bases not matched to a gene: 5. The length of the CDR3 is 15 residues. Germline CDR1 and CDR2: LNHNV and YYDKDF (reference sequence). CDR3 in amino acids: CATSRQGQGRETQYF. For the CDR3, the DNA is TGTGCCACCAGCAGACAAGGACAGGGGAGAGAGACCCAGTACTTC.

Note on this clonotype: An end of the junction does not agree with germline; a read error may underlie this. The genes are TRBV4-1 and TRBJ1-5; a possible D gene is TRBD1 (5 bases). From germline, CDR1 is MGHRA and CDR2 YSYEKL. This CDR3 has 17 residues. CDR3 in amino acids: CASSQIRDGYSNQPQHF. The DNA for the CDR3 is TGTGCCAGCAGCCAGATCCGGGACGGCTATAGCAATCAGCCCCAGCATTTT.

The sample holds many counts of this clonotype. The CDR3 DNA follows: TGCAGTGCTAGCTTGGGACAGGGGTTGGTATGGAACACTGAAGCTTTCTTT. As protein: CSASLGQGLVWNTEAFF. This rearrangement joins TRBV20-1 to TRBJ1-1, with 10 nucleotides matching TRBD1. V dropped 3 bases and J dropped 1; count of bases not matched to a gene: 11. CDR3 length: 17 amino acids. Germline V CDR1 and CDR2: DFQATT, SNEGSKA (reference sequence).

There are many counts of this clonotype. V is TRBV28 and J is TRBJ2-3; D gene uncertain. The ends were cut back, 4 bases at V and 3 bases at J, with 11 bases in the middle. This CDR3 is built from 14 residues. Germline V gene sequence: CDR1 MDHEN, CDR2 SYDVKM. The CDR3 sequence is CASSSQLSTDTQYF. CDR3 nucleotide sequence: TGTGCCAGCAGTTCACAATTAAGTACAGATACGCAGTATTTT.

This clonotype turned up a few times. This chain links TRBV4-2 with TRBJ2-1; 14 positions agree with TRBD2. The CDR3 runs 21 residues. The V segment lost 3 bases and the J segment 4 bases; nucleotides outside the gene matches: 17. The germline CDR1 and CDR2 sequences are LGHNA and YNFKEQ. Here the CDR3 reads CASSQDLTGTSGGLEYNEQFF. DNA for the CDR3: TGTGCCAGCAGCCAGGACCTCACCGGGACTAGCGGGGGCTTAGAATACAATGAGCAGTTCTTC.

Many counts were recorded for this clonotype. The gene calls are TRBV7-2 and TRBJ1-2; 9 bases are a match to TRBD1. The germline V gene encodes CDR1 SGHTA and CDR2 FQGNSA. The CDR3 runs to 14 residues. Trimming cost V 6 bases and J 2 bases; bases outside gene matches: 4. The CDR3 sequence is CASRGTGSNYGYTF. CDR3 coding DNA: TGTGCCAGCAGGGGGACAGGGTCCAACTATGGCTACACCTTC.

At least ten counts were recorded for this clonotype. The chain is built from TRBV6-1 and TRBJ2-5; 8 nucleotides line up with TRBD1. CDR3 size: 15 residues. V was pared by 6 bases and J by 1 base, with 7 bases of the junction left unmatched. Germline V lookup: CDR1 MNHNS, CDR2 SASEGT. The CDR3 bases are TGTGCCAGCAGATTCGACAGGGGCCCCCAAGAGACCCAGTACTTC. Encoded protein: CASRFDRGPQETQYF.

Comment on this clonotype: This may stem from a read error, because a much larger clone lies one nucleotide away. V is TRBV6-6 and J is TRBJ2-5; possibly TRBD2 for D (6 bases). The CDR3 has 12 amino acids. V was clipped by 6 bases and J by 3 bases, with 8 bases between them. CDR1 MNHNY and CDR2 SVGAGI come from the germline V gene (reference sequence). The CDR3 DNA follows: TGTGCCAGCAGGTGGGGGGAAGAGACCCAGTACTTC. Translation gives CASRWGEETQYF.

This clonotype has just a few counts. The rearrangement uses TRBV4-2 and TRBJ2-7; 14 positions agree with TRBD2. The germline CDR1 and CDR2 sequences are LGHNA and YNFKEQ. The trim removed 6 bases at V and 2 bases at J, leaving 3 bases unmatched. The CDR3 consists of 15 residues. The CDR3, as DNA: TGTGCCAGCAGACCGACTAGCGGGGGGGCCTACGAGCAGTACTTC. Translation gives CASRPTSGGAYEQYF.